This T cell receptor beta chain was identified during a study of technical replicates of blood from a few donors. Clones were read by immunoSEQ multiplex PCR, and TCRdb kept only the in-frame ones, dropping some. The table lists some 54,000 clones, 80% to 95% of them singletons, with less than 4.5% in the top ten. The V and J ends lost 4 bases and 1 base respectively, with 10 bases between them. This CDR3 contains 14 residues. Germline loops: CDR1 LNHNV, CDR2 YYDKDF (reference sequence). The genes are TRBV15 and TRBJ2-5; a possible D gene is TRBD2 (6 bases). This sequence originates from a human donor in good health. Some clones in this sample may be carry-over from other donors' samples. Sequencing was carried out using PBMCs. The CDR3 coding sequence is TGTGCCACCAGCAAGACGGGGGTCCAAGAGACCCAGTACTTC. This codes for CATSKTGVQETQYF. Full variable domain (outside the CDR3, taken from reference TRBV15 and TRBJ2-5): DAMVIQNPRYQVTQFGKPVTLSCSQTLNHNVMYWYQQKSSQAPKLLFHYYDKDFNNEADTPDNFQSRRPNTSFCFLDIRSPGLGDTAMYLCATSKTGVQETQYFGPGTRLLVL.